The sample holds a few counts of the clone carrying this T cell receptor (beta chain). The antigen is undetermined. Mismatch with germline at one junction end may stem from a read error. This sample was included in a study of cytomegalovirus exposure and HLA in healthy donors. This CDR3 contains 15 residues. The germline CDR1 and CDR2 sequences are SSHAT and FNYEAQ (reference sequence). Whole-study findings and limits: Rarity marked most TCR sequences, yet some public TCRs occurred in many donors. Most subjects' HLA-A and HLA-B alleles were reportedly predicted from TCR beta sequences. A later analysis found most CMV-associated TCR beta chains apparently HLA-restricted.

It was with 60 Vbeta and 13 Jbeta primers that the PCR ran. Original data processing: In a later analysis, the count reached 75 million to 90 million unique TCR beta chains, with roughly 12 million shared. Repertoires were generated with immunoSEQ multiplex PCR, while TCRdb's copy carries only in-frame clones and drops some. V and J calls and clone size come straight from that table; D and trimming were deduced from the DNA. The sample includes about 200,000 clones, around 80% of them seen just once. This chain joins TRBV7-7 and TRBJ2-7; 7 positions agree with TRBD1. This TCR derives from a man younger than 40 in good health and CMV-seronegative. Sequenced material: PBMCs. The CDR3, as DNA: TGTGCTAGCAGCTTATGTGGGGACAGATCCTACGAGCAGTACTTC. This codes for CASSLCGDRSYEQYF.